This entry is about one TCR beta chain. The record originates from a study of blood T cell repertoires in COVID-19. Study at large: Whether acute or convalescent, the COVID-19 samples came from the United States, Italy and Spain. From T cells, B-cell-depleted T cells, or PBMCs came the material, which was cDNA or gDNA.

TCRdb's table, derived via immunoSEQ multiplex PCR, lists solely in-frame clones and lacks some. Of approximately 160,000 clones detected, 80% appear once; the ten largest clones hold around 6%. V gave up 8 bases and J gave up 10 bases, with 18 bases separating them. The CDR3 sequence is 13 residues long. The germline CDR1 and CDR2 sequences are SNHLY and FYNNEI. Sample: PBMCs or T cells enriched from blood (not recorded which). The clonotype originates from a man between 40 and 49 years old who had recovered from COVID-19. The genes are TRBV2 and TRBJ2-1, with D hard to call. CDR3 sequence: CASGPRSSNEQFF. Here the CDR3 DNA reads TGTGCCAGCGGGCCTCGCTCAAGTAACGAGCAGTTCTTC.